This is a list of T cell receptor beta chains from one sample in a study of graft-versus-host responses after intestinal transplantation. Their specific antigens are unknown. Assay: immunoSEQ multiplex PCR; the TCRdb copy retains only in-frame clones and omits some. This table holds roughly 92,000 clones, roughly 90% found once. The input for sequencing was unstimulated CD4+ T cells sorted from spleen or lymph node cells, taken before intestinal transplant. The source of these receptors is a human donor who received an intestinal transplant. Each CDR3 is given with its conserved first and last residue. A D gene is named only where the DNA matches it firmly. Some rows mark clone size as missing; the rest say once, few, many or name a class of expanded clone.

v_gene	len	abundance	j_gene	d_gene	CDR3aa	CDR3nt
TRBV6-6	14	NA	TRBJ2-7	NA	CASTKALGLWEQYF	TGTGCCAGCACTAAGGCGCTTGGGCTCTGGGAGCAGTACTTC
TRBV9	14	NA	TRBJ2-3	NA	CASRSGTYTDTQYF	TGTGCCAGCAGATCCGGGACTTACACAGATACGCAGTATTTT
TRBV28	15	NA	TRBJ2-7	TRBD1	CASSLGQGGTYEQYF	TGTGCCAGCAGTCTCGGACAGGGGGGAACCTACGAGCAGTACTTC
TRBV5-6	16	NA	TRBJ2-7	TRBD2	CASSPGLAGGPYEQYF	TGTGCCAGCAGCCCGGGACTAGCGGGGGGGCCGTATGAGCAGTACTTC
TRBV7-9	15	NA	TRBJ2-2	TRBD2	CASSPLGGDTGELFF	TGTGCCAGCAGCCCCCTGGGAGGGGACACCGGGGAGCTGTTTTTT
TRBV4-1	16	NA	TRBJ1-2	TRBD1	CASSQESEGAYYGYTF	TGCGCCAGCAGCCAAGAGTCAGAGGGGGCCTACTATGGCTACACCTTC
TRBV9	15	NA	TRBJ2-1	NA	CASSESSGSYNEQFF	TGTGCCAGCAGCGAAAGTTCGGGCTCCTACAATGAGCAGTTCTTC
TRBV10-1	12	few	TRBJ1-5	NA	CASGQGTQPQHF	TGCGCCAGCGGCCAGGGGACACAGCCCCAGCATTTT
TRBV5-4	15	NA	TRBJ2-3	TRBD2	CASSPPLAGGDTQYF	TGTGCCAGCAGCCCCCCCCTAGCGGGGGGAGATACGCAGTATTTT
TRBV5-1	14	NA	TRBJ1-5	NA	CASSLDGPRQPQHF	TGCGCCAGCAGCTTGGATGGTCCGCGGCAGCCCCAGCATTTT
TRBV7-3	14	NA	TRBJ2-1	TRBD2	CASSRTSGANEQFF	TGTGCCAGCAGCCGGACTAGCGGGGCTAATGAGCAGTTCTTC
TRBV7-6	11	NA	TRBJ2-1	NA	CASGRGNEQFF	TGTGCCAGCGGGCGGGGCAATGAGCAGTTCTTC
TRBV4-1	13	NA	TRBJ2-3	TRBD1	CASSRQGADTQYF	TGCGCCAGCAGCCGACAGGGGGCAGATACGCAGTATTTT
TRBV7-2	16	NA	TRBJ1-5	TRBD1	CASSLAGTGYGQPQHF	TGTGCCAGCAGCTTAGCCGGGACAGGGTATGGCCAGCCCCAGCATTTT
TRBV11-1	14	NA	TRBJ1-1	TRBD1	CASSWASGGTEAFF	TGTGCCAGCAGCTGGGCCTCAGGGGGCACTGAAGCTTTCTTT
TRBV7-9	17	NA	TRBJ1-4	TRBD1	CASSRQGSGLINEKLFF	TGTGCCAGCAGTCGACAGGGGTCAGGTCTGATTAATGAAAAACTGTTTTTT
TRBV2	14	NA	TRBJ2-7	TRBD2	CASSSGGGSYEQYF	TGTGCCAGCAGTTCTGGCGGGGGCTCCTACGAGCAGTACTTC
TRBV5-1	16	NA	TRBJ2-5	TRBD2	CASSQGLAGAGETQYF	TGCGCCAGCAGCCAGGGACTAGCGGGGGCCGGGGAGACCCAGTACTTC
TRBV6-5	12	NA	TRBJ2-7	NA	CASIDRQNEQYF	TGTGCCAGCATCGACAGGCAGAACGAGCAGTACTTC
TRBV7-2	14	once	TRBJ2-5	NA	CASSYQQYQETQYF	TGTGCCAGCAGTTATCAACAGTACCAAGAGACCCAGTACTTC
TRBV6-5	14	NA	TRBJ1-1	NA	CASRKGQLNTEAFF	TGTGCCAGCAGAAAAGGACAGTTAAACACTGAAGCTTTCTTT
TRBV19	16	once	TRBJ1-6	NA	CASSDYASSYNSPLHF	TGTGCCAGTAGCGACTATGCGAGCTCCTATAATTCACCCCTCCACTTT
TRBV6-1	14	NA	TRBJ2-3	NA	CASSPRGPGDTQYF	TGTGCCAGCAGTCCCCGGGGTCCAGGAGATACGCAGTATTTT
TRBV19	13	NA	TRBJ2-7	NA	CASSSGYGYEQYF	TGTGCCAGTAGCTCAGGGTATGGCTACGAGCAGTACTTC
TRBV11-2	16	NA	TRBJ2-5	NA	CASSPWSASAQETQYF	TGTGCCAGCAGCCCCTGGTCGGCTAGCGCTCAAGAGACCCAGTACTTC
TRBV25-1	13	NA	TRBJ1-2	NA	CASSGSTGYGYTF	TGTGCCAGCAGTGGGTCGACGGGATATGGCTACACCTTC
TRBV15	16	NA	TRBJ2-6	NA	CATSRPGYSGANVLTF	TGTGCCACCAGCAGACCCGGGTACTCTGGGGCCAACGTCCTGACTTTC
TRBV2	13	NA	TRBJ1-1	TRBD1	CASRETGWSEAFF	TGTGCCAGCAGGGAGACAGGGTGGTCTGAAGCTTTCTTT
TRBV18	15	NA	TRBJ2-3	TRBD2	CASSLGTSGTDTQYF	TGTGCCAGCTCACTCGGGACTAGCGGGACAGATACGCAGTATTTT
TRBV11-2	15	NA	TRBJ2-2	NA	CASSFLLVGAGELFF	TGTGCCAGCAGCTTTTTGTTGGTCGGGGCCGGGGAGCTGTTTTTT
TRBV13	17	NA	TRBJ2-3	NA	CASSLRGPLSNQDTQYF	TGTGCCAGCAGCTTAAGGGGCCCGCTGTCCAATCAGGATACGCAGTATTTT
TRBV27	15	NA	TRBJ1-5	NA	CASSFEGRVGQPQHF	TGTGCCAGCAGTTTTGAGGGGAGGGTAGGTCAGCCCCAGCATTTT
TRBV18	11	NA	TRBJ1-1	NA	CASSPGQTAFF	TGTGCCAGCTCACCTGGGCAGACCGCTTTCTTT
TRBV2	18	NA	TRBJ2-3	TRBD2	CASSENGLAGGSTDTQYF	TGTGCCAGCAGTGAAAATGGGCTAGCGGGGGGCAGCACAGATACGCAGTATTTT
TRBV19	14	NA	TRBJ2-1	TRBD2	CASSSGGADNEQFF	TGTGCCAGTTCTAGCGGGGGGGCCGACAATGAGCAGTTCTTC
TRBV7-3	14	NA	TRBJ2-1	TRBD2	CASSLPGGPNEQFF	TGTGCCAGCAGCTTGCCGGGGGGGCCGAATGAGCAGTTCTTC
TRBV27	15	NA	TRBJ2-7	TRBD1	CASRPGTGASYEQYF	TGTGCCAGCAGGCCCGGGACAGGGGCTTCCTACGAGCAGTACTTC
TRBV27	13	NA	TRBJ2-7	NA	CASSLREGYEQYF	TGTGCCAGCAGTCTCAGGGAAGGCTACGAGCAGTACTTC
TRBV6-5	14	NA	TRBJ1-3	TRBD1	CASRRQGTGNTIYF	TGTGCCAGCAGAAGACAGGGAACAGGAAACACCATATATTTT
TRBV7-2	15	NA	TRBJ1-5	TRBD1	CASSLIGQGTQPQHF	TGTGCCAGCAGCTTAATTGGACAGGGCACTCAGCCCCAGCATTTT
TRBV7-3	12	NA	TRBJ2-3	NA	CASSFGGDTQYF	TGTGCCAGCAGCTTCGGAGGAGATACGCAGTATTTT